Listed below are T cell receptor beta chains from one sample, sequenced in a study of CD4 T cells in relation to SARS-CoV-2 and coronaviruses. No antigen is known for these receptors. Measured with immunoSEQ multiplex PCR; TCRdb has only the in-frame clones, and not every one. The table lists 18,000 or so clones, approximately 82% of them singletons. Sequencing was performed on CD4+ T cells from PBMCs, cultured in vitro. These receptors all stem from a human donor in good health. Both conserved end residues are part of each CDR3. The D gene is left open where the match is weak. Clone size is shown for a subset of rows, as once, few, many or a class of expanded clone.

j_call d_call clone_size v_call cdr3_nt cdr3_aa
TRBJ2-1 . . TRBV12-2 TGTGCAAGTCGCTCCTACTGGTTAGCGGGAGTGAGGTACAATGAGCAGTTCTTC CASRSYWLAGVRYNEQFF
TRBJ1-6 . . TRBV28 TGTGCCAGCAGGGGTTCGTATTCACCCCTCCACTTT CASRGSYSPLHF
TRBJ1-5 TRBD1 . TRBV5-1 TGCGCCAGCAGTAGGACAGGGGGCAATCAGCCCCAGCATTTT CASSRTGGNQPQHF
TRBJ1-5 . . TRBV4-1 TGCGCCAGCAGCCAAGAAGAAGGGGCCGATCAGCCCCAGCATTTT CASSQEEGADQPQHF
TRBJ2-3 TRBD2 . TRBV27 TGTGCCAGCAGTTTTAACAGCGGGGTCCGGGATACGCAGTATTTT CASSFNSGVRDTQYF
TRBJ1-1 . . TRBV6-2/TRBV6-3 TGTGCCAGCAGTTTGGGCAGGGGATATGGAACGAACACTGAAGCTTTCTTT CASSLGRGYGTNTEAFF
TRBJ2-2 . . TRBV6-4 TGTGCCAGCAGTGCGCACGACTCGAACACCGGGGAGCTGTTTTTT CASSAHDSNTGELFF
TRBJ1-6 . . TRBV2 TGTGCCAGCACAATTAAACAGGGCTCACCCCTCCACTTT CASTIKQGSPLHF
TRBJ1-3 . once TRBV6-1 TGTGCCAGCAGTGCGTCGGTCGGCGACTCTGGAAACACCATATATTTT CASSASVGDSGNTIYF
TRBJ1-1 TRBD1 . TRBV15 TGTGCCACCAGCAGACAGGACAGGGGCGTGGTGAACACTGAAGCTTTCTTT CATSRQDRGVVNTEAFF
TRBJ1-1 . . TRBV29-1 TGCAGCGTTGAAGAAACCGCTGCCGAGGCTTTCTTT CSVEETAAEAFF
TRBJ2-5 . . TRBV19 TGTGCCAGTAGTATCCCTGGTGCCCGCGAGACCCAGTACTTC CASSIPGARETQYF
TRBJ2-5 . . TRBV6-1 TGTGCCAGCAGTGAAGTTATCATCGACCAAGAGACCCAGTACTTC CASSEVIIDQETQYF
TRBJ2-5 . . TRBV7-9 TGTGCCACCGGGGCGCGGGGTAATCCACAAGAGACCCAGTACTTC CATGARGNPQETQYF
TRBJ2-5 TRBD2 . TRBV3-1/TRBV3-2 TGTGCCAGCAGCCTCGGACTAGCGGGAGAGGCGTTTACAAAGACCCAGTACTTC CASSLGLAGEAFTKTQYF
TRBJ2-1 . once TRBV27 TGTGCCAGCAGTTTGGGGAGCAATGAGCAGTTCTTC CASSLGSNEQFF
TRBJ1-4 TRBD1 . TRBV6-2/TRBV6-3 TGTGCCAGCAGTTACCCTGGACAGGGTAGCGAAAAACTGTTTTTT CASSYPGQGSEKLFF
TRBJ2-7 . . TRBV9 TGTGCCAGCAGCCCTAGACTGGACTCCTACGAGCAGTACTTC CASSPRLDSYEQYF
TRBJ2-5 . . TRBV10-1 TGCGCCAGCAGTGAGTCTAGCATCCAAGAGACCCAGTACTTC CASSESSIQETQYF
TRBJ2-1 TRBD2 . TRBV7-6 TGTGCCAGCAGCCAGGGGGCTAGCGGGAGCGGCAATGAGCAGTTCTTC CASSQGASGSGNEQFF
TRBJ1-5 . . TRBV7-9 TGTGCCAGCAGCAAACAGGGAGTGGGGAATCAGCCCCAGCATTTT CASSKQGVGNQPQHF
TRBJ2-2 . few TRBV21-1 TGTGCCAGCAGCACCACATGGTGGGACACCGGGGAGCTGTTTTTT CASSTTWWDTGELFF
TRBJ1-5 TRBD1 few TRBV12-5 TGTGCTAGTGGTACCGGACAGGGGCGGCAGCCCCAGCATTTT CASGTGQGRQPQHF
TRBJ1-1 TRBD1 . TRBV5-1 TGCGCCAGCAGCCGCTCCGGGACAGAGAACACTGAAGCTTTCTTT CASSRSGTENTEAFF
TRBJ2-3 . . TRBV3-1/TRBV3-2 TGTGCCAGCAGCCAAGGTGGGAAGACTGCGGATACGCAGTATTTT CASSQGGKTADTQYF
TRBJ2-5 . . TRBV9 TGTGCCAGCAGCGTTTCACAGGGCCAAGAGACCCAGTACTTC CASSVSQGQETQYF
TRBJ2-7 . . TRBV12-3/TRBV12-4 TGTGCCAGCAGTTCTTTGTACGAGCAGTACTTC CASSSLYEQYF
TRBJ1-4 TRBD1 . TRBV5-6 TGTGCCAGCAGCTTAAGTAGGACAGGGGACGAAAAACTGTTTTTT CASSLSRTGDEKLFF
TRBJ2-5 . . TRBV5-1 TGCGCCAGCAGTTGGGGGGACACCGATCAAGAGACCCAGTACTTC CASSWGDTDQETQYF
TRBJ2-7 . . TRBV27 TGTGCCAGCAGTTTATCTGGGTTCTCCTACGAGCAGTACTTC CASSLSGFSYEQYF
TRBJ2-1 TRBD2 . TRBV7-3 TGTGCCAGCAGCTTAAGTGCTAGCGGGATCTATGAGCAGTTCTTC CASSLSASGIYEQFF
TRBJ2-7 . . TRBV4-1 TGCGCCAGCAGCCAAGACAAGGGCGAGCAGTACTTC CASSQDKGEQYF
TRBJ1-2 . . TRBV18 TGTGCCAGCTCACCAGACAGGAGCGAGGGCTACACCTTC CASSPDRSEGYTF
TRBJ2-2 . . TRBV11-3 TGTGCCAGCAGCTTAGAAGGTGCCAGTGACTTAACCGGGGAGCTGTTTTTT CASSLEGASDLTGELFF
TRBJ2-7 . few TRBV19 TGTGCCAGTAGTAGTAGCGTTAGCTCCTACGAGCAGTACTTC CASSSSVSSYEQYF
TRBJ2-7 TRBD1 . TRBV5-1 TGCGCCAGCAGCCCCCGACAGGGGACACCTTACGAGCAGTACTTC CASSPRQGTPYEQYF
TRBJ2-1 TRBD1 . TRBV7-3 TGTGCCAGCAGCCTAGACAGGGGCAATGAGCAGTTCTTC CASSLDRGNEQFF
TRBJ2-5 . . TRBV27 TGTGCCAGCAGTCTTCAAGCGACCCCCCTAAAACAAGAGACCCAGTACTTC CASSLQATPLKQETQYF
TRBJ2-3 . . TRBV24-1 TGTGCCACCAGTGATGACCAGGGGGGAGATACGCAGTATTTT CATSDDQGGDTQYF
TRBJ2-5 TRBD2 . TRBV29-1 TGCAGCGTTGAAGAAAAGGGAGGGGAGACCCAGTACTTC CSVEEKGGETQYF
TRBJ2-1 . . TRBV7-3 TGTGCCAGCAGCAGCCGGGACGGAAGCTCCTACAATGAGCAGTTCTTC CASSSRDGSSYNEQFF
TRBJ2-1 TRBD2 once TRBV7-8 TGTGCCAGCAGCACACGAAGCGGGACTAGCGGGAGGATCGATTCCTACAATGAGCAGTTCTTC CASSTRSGTSGRIDSYNEQFF
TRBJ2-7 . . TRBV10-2 TGCGCCAGCAGTTTATCGATCGAGCAGTACTTC CASSLSIEQYF
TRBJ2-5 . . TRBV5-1 TGCGCCAGCAGCTTGGAGCCGGGGGCAGGGGAGACCCAGTACTTC CASSLEPGAGETQYF
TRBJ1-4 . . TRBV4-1 TGCGCCAGCAGCCAAGAGTACAGCACAACTAATGAAAAACTGTTTTTT CASSQEYSTTNEKLFF
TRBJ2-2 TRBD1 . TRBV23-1 TGCGCCAGCACCTCCAGGGGACAGACGAACACCGGGGAGCTGTTTTTT CASTSRGQTNTGELFF
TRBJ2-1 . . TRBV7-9 TGTGCCAGCAGCTTAGATCCGGGAGTAGGGTACAATGAGCAGTTCTTC CASSLDPGVGYNEQFF
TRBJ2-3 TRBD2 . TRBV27 TGTGCCAGCCGGGTGGGGACTAGCGGCCCAAGCACAGATACGCAGTATTTT CASRVGTSGPSTDTQYF
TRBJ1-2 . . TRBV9 TGTGCCAGCAGCGTAGAATCTAGGGGTAGAGGCTACACCTTC CASSVESRGRGYTF
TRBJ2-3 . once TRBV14 TGTGCCAGCAGCCTAGTAGATACGCAGTATTTT CASSLVDTQYF
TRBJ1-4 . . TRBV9 TGTGCCAGCAGCGTAGACATTAAGGGGGCAACTAATGAAAAACTGTTTTTT CASSVDIKGATNEKLFF
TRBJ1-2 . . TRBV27 TGTGCCAGCAGTTCACAGGGTAACTATGGCTACACCTTC CASSSQGNYGYTF